This is a list of T cell receptor beta chains from one sample in a study of CD8+ T cells in alopecia areata. Assay used: immunoSEQ multiplex PCR; TCRdb lists only in-frame clones, some missing. The data show 150,000 to 200,000 clones, 64% seen once. The starting material was CD4+ T cells sorted from blood, obtained around week 49, from a patient treated with tofacitinib. The receptor source for this set is a human donor with alopecia areata. The CDR3 runs from the conserved cysteine through the conserved F or W. The D gene is left open where the match is weak. Clone size, where shown, is once, few, many, or a class for clones that have expanded.

D: NA; J: TRBJ2-3; size: NA; V: TRBV30; CDR3: CAWTGWTDTQYF; DNA: TGTGCCTGGACAGGGTGGACAGATACGCAGTATTTT
D: NA; J: TRBJ2-5; size: few; V: TRBV5-1; CDR3: CASSLSEETQYF; DNA: TGCGCCAGCAGCTTAAGCGAAGAGACCCAGTACTTC
D: TRBD1; J: TRBJ1-1; size: once; V: TRBV15; CDR3: CATSPDRGNTEAFF; DNA: TGTGCCACCAGCCCGGACAGGGGGAACACTGAAGCTTTCTTT
D: NA; J: TRBJ2-7; size: once; V: TRBV9; CDR3: CASSVAAGTYEQYF; DNA: TGTGCCAGCAGCGTAGCAGCAGGAACCTACGAGCAGTACTTC
D: TRBD2; J: TRBJ2-3; size: few; V: TRBV29-1; CDR3: CSVSGGTDTQYF; DNA: TGCAGCGTAAGCGGGGGCACAGATACGCAGTATTTT
D: NA; J: TRBJ2-7; size: NA; V: TRBV2; CDR3: CASKDRGYEQYF; DNA: TGTGCCAGCAAGGACAGAGGATACGAGCAGTACTTC
D: NA; J: TRBJ1-2; size: once; V: TRBV30; CDR3: CALKQDGYTF; DNA: TGTGCCTTAAAACAGGATGGCTACACCTTC
D: TRBD1; J: TRBJ2-7; size: NA; V: TRBV7-3; CDR3: CASSFGQGYEQYF; DNA: TGTGCCAGCAGCTTCGGACAGGGCTACGAGCAGTACTTC
D: NA; J: TRBJ1-2; size: few; V: TRBV4-1; CDR3: CASNQGQNNNYGYTF; DNA: TGCGCCAGCAACCAAGGACAGAACAATAACTATGGCTACACCTTC
D: NA; J: TRBJ2-1; size: NA; V: TRBV11-2; CDR3: CASSPQQDEQFF; DNA: TGTGCCAGCAGCCCCCAACAGGATGAGCAGTTCTTC
D: NA; J: TRBJ1-2; size: NA; V: TRBV6-5; CDR3: CASSYSSGQSWNGYTF; DNA: TGTGCCAGCAGTTACTCGAGTGGTCAGTCATGGAATGGCTACACCTTC
D: TRBD1; J: TRBJ1-5; size: many; V: TRBV7-6; CDR3: CASSRDGTGLNQPQHF; DNA: TGTGCCAGCAGCCGCGACGGGACAGGGCTCAATCAGCCCCAGCATTTT
D: TRBD1; J: TRBJ2-7; size: NA; V: TRBV28; CDR3: CASSFQDRGYEQYF; DNA: TGTGCCAGCAGTTTCCAGGACAGGGGCTACGAGCAGTACTTC
D: NA; J: TRBJ2-3; size: few; V: TRBV4-3; CDR3: CASSQDRQSSQYF; DNA: TGCGCCAGCAGCCAAGACCGACAGTCCTCGCAGTATTTT
D: NA; J: TRBJ1-1; size: NA; V: TRBV20-1; CDR3: CSARKNTEAFF; DNA: TGCAGTGCTCGGAAGAACACTGAAGCTTTCTTT
D: NA; J: TRBJ2-5; size: NA; V: TRBV28; CDR3: CASSLGRAGQETQYF; DNA: TGTGCCAGCAGTTTAGGACGGGCAGGCCAAGAGACCCAGTACTTC
D: NA; J: TRBJ2-7; size: NA; V: TRBV28; CDR3: CASSRLQVTYEQYF; DNA: TGTGCCAGCAGCCGCTTACAGGTAACCTACGAGCAGTACTTC
D: NA; J: TRBJ1-4; size: few; V: TRBV29-1; CDR3: CSVRGNEKLFF; DNA: TGCAGCGTTCGGGGGAATGAAAAACTGTTTTTT
D: TRBD2; J: TRBJ2-1; size: NA; V: TRBV25-1; CDR3: CASSESSGGLNEQFF; DNA: TGTGCCAGCAGTGAATCTAGCGGGGGGCTCAATGAGCAGTTCTTC
D: NA; J: TRBJ2-4; size: NA; V: TRBV25-1; CDR3: CASSETALAKNIQYF; DNA: TGTGCCAGCAGTGAAACGGCCCTAGCCAAAAACATTCAGTACTTC
D: NA; J: TRBJ1-2; size: NA; V: TRBV5-6; CDR3: CASVPGTAITPYYGYTF; DNA: TGTGCCAGTGTACCCGGGACGGCCATAACCCCCTACTATGGCTACACCTTC
D: NA; J: TRBJ2-4; size: NA; V: TRBV11-2; CDR3: CASSSRIAKNIQYF; DNA: TGTGCCAGCAGCTCGCGAATAGCCAAAAACATTCAGTACTTC
D: NA; J: TRBJ2-3; size: NA; V: TRBV4-3; CDR3: CASSQEGGPDTQYF; DNA: TGCGCCAGCAGCCAAGAAGGCGGGCCAGATACGCAGTATTTT
D: NA; J: TRBJ2-2; size: NA; V: TRBV7-3; CDR3: CASSQYTGELFF; DNA: TGTGCCAGCAGTCAATACACCGGGGAGCTGTTTTTT
D: NA; J: TRBJ1-1; size: NA; V: TRBV29-1; CDR3: CSVEGRNRDTEAFF; DNA: TGCAGCGTTGAAGGGAGAAACAGGGACACTGAAGCTTTCTTT
D: NA; J: TRBJ2-7; size: NA; V: TRBV11-2; CDR3: CASSLEVEQYF; DNA: TGTGCCAGCAGCTTAGAGGTTGAGCAGTACTTC
D: NA; J: TRBJ1-4; size: NA; V: TRBV27; CDR3: CASSLRGPGEKLFF; DNA: TGTGCCAGCAGCCTGCGGGGGCCGGGTGAAAAACTGTTTTTT
D: NA; J: TRBJ1-5; size: NA; V: TRBV12-5; CDR3: CASGSGQVNQPQHF; DNA: TGTGCTAGTGGTTCGGGACAAGTGAATCAGCCCCAGCATTTT
D: NA; J: TRBJ2-1; size: NA; V: TRBV29-1; CDR3: CSVEARGTYNEQFF; DNA: TGCAGCGTTGAGGCACGGGGAACTTACAATGAGCAGTTCTTC
D: TRBD2; J: TRBJ2-3; size: NA; V: TRBV27; CDR3: CASKTGLARDTQYF; DNA: TGTGCCAGCAAGACGGGACTAGCTAGAGATACGCAGTATTTT
D: TRBD2; J: TRBJ2-3; size: NA; V: TRBV4-2; CDR3: CASSQDPGGFTDTQYF; DNA: TGTGCCAGCAGCCAAGACCCGGGGGGGTTCACAGATACGCAGTATTTT
D: NA; J: TRBJ2-6; size: NA; V: TRBV5-4; CDR3: CASSPQGGRYSGANVLTF; DNA: TGTGCCAGCAGCCCCCAAGGCGGCAGGTACTCTGGGGCCAACGTCCTGACTTTC
D: NA; J: TRBJ2-2; size: few; V: TRBV10-3; CDR3: CASRPGTTGELFF; DNA: TGTGCCTCACGGCCGGGGACCACCGGGGAGCTGTTTTTT
D: NA; J: TRBJ2-6; size: few; V: TRBV7-9; CDR3: CASSLGDGDGSGANVLTF; DNA: TGTGCCAGCAGCTTAGGGGACGGGGATGGCTCTGGGGCCAACGTCCTGACTTTC
D: NA; J: TRBJ1-2; size: few; V: TRBV7-9; CDR3: CASSLGTSVGYTF; DNA: TGTGCCAGCAGCTTAGGGACGTCTGTTGGCTACACCTTC
D: NA; J: TRBJ1-4; size: NA; V: TRBV6-5; CDR3: CASSLDPGRHEKLFF; DNA: TGTGCCAGCAGTTTGGACCCGGGACGGCATGAAAAACTGTTTTTT
D: NA; J: TRBJ2-3; size: NA; V: TRBV29-1; CDR3: CSVRALHTDTQYF; DNA: TGCAGCGTCAGGGCCCTACACACAGATACGCAGTATTTT
D: NA; J: TRBJ2-3; size: NA; V: TRBV7-2; CDR3: CASSYEGGGHSSTQYF; DNA: TGTGCCAGCAGCTACGAGGGCGGGGGACACTCTTCTACGCAGTATTTT
D: NA; J: TRBJ1-2; size: few; V: TRBV10-3; CDR3: CAISAGTDYGYTF; DNA: TGTGCCATCAGTGCCGGGACGGACTATGGCTACACCTTC
D: NA; J: TRBJ2-2; size: few; V: TRBV11-2; CDR3: CASRWGTNTGELFF; DNA: TGTGCCAGCAGGTGGGGCACCAACACCGGGGAGCTGTTTTTT
D: TRBD1; J: TRBJ2-7; size: NA; V: TRBV5-1; CDR3: CASSPKQGVGEQYF; DNA: TGCGCCAGCAGCCCGAAACAGGGGGTTGGCGAGCAGTACTTC
D: NA; J: TRBJ1-2; size: once; V: TRBV30; CDR3: CAWKRQASYTF; DNA: TGTGCCTGGAAGAGACAGGCGAGCTACACCTTC
D: NA; J: TRBJ2-4; size: NA; V: TRBV7-3; CDR3: CASSQGLGLQYF; DNA: TGTGCCAGCAGCCAGGGACTCGGTCTTCAGTACTTC